These T cell receptor beta chains were read from a single sample in a study of blood T cell repertoires in COVID-19. Generated by immunoSEQ multiplex PCR, the TCRdb table keeps only in-frame clones and is missing some. In the table there are around 100,000 clones, 85% of which are singletons. The material sequenced was peripheral blood. The receptors stem from a woman between 65 and 79 years old with active or convalescent COVID-19. CDR3s include the opening cysteine and the closing phenylalanine or tryptophan. A D gene is named only where the DNA matches it firmly. The size of a clone is reported for some rows only, either as once, few or many, or as a class for expanded clones.

v_call	j_call	d_call	clone_size	cdr3_aa	cdr3_nt
TRBV18	TRBJ2-5	.	.	CASSPVRERETQYF	TGTGCCAGCTCACCTGTCAGGGAACGAGAGACCCAGTACTTC
TRBV19	TRBJ2-2	TRBD2	.	CASSGASGRKTGELFF	TGTGCCAGTAGTGGGGCTAGCGGGAGGAAAACCGGGGAGCTGTTTTTT
TRBV12-5	TRBJ1-1	.	.	CASVPQGWNTEAFF	TGTGCTAGTGTCCCCCAGGGGTGGAACACTGAAGCTTTCTTT
TRBV5-1	TRBJ1-1	TRBD1	.	CASNKDRGDTEAFF	TGCGCCAGCAATAAGGACAGGGGGGACACTGAAGCTTTCTTT
TRBV5-1	TRBJ2-2	TRBD1	.	CASSPPQGGLAGELFF	TGCGCCAGCAGCCCCCCACAGGGGGGCCTAGCCGGGGAGCTGTTTTTT
TRBV28	TRBJ1-4	.	.	CAGGAGTNEKLFF	TGTGCCGGGGGCGCTGGGACTAATGAAAAACTGTTTTTT
TRBV21-1	TRBJ2-2	.	.	CASKLPRGTPTNTGELFF	TGTGCCAGCAAGCTCCCTAGGGGGACACCCACGAACACCGGGGAGCTGTTTTTT
TRBV18	TRBJ1-5	.	.	CASSPMRSNQPQHF	TGTGCCAGCTCACCTATGAGAAGCAATCAGCCCCAGCATTTT
TRBV5-5	TRBJ2-3	.	.	CASSWLEGRADTQYF	TGTGCCAGCAGCTGGCTAGAGGGTAGGGCAGATACGCAGTATTTT
TRBV5-1	TRBJ2-1	TRBD2	.	CASGLAGGSSYNEQFF	TGCGCCAGCGGACTAGCGGGAGGGAGCTCCTACAATGAGCAGTTCTTC
TRBV7-7	TRBJ2-2	TRBD2	.	CASSPTSGRRTGELFF	TGTGCTAGCAGCCCGACTAGCGGGAGGAGAACCGGGGAGCTGTTTTTT
TRBV3-1/TRBV3-2	TRBJ2-5	TRBD1	.	CASSPDRGQETQYF	TGTGCCAGCAGCCCGGACAGGGGCCAAGAGACCCAGTACTTC
TRBV9	TRBJ1-3	.	.	CASSPRQLSGNTIYF	TGTGCCAGCAGCCCTCGACAGTTGTCTGGAAACACCATATATTTT
TRBV3-1/TRBV3-2	TRBJ2-3	.	once	CASSQDQQGRTDTQYF	TGTGCCAGCAGCCAAGATCAACAGGGTAGGACAGATACGCAGTATTTT
TRBV6-2/TRBV6-3	TRBJ2-7	TRBD2	.	CASSYGGKSGGSF	TGTGCCAGCAGTTACGGAGGAAAAAGCGGGGGATCCTTC
TRBV21-1	TRBJ2-7	.	.	CASRKKVGGQGLYEQYF	TGTGCCAGCAGAAAAAAGGTGGGCGGACAGGGTCTATACGAGCAGTACTTC
TRBV19	TRBJ1-2	.	once	CASSILGREGYTF	TGTGCCAGTAGTATCCTTGGCAGGGAAGGCTACACCTTC
TRBV2	TRBJ2-4	.	.	CASTGADIQYF	TGTGCCAGCACCGGTGCGGACATTCAGTACTTC
TRBV12-3/TRBV12-4	TRBJ2-5	.	once	CASRWGGEETQYF	TGTGCCAGCAGGTGGGGGGGCGAAGAGACCCAGTACTTC
TRBV2	TRBJ2-5	.	.	CASSERLRGETQYF	TGTGCCAGCAGTGAACGCCTAAGAGGAGAGACCCAGTACTTC
TRBV28	TRBJ1-2	TRBD1	.	CASRGQGGYGYTF	TGTGCCAGCAGGGGACAGGGGGGCTATGGCTACACCTTC
TRBV12-3/TRBV12-4	TRBJ2-2	.	once	CASSFFDTGELFF	TGTGCCAGCAGTTTTTTCGACACCGGGGAGCTGTTTTTT
TRBV7-2	TRBJ2-1	TRBD2	once	CASSPGTSGYNEQFF	TGTGCCAGCAGCCCCGGGACTAGCGGCTACAATGAGCAGTTCTTC
TRBV18	TRBJ1-1	TRBD1	.	CASSPQGGNTEAFF	TGTGCCAGCTCACCCCAGGGGGGGAACACTGAAGCTTTCTTT
TRBV30	TRBJ2-2	.	once	CAWTPLDSGYGELFF	TGTGCCTGGACTCCACTTGATAGCGGTTACGGGGAGCTGTTTTTT
TRBV6-5	TRBJ2-1	.	.	CASSYSGGFNEQFF	TGTGCCAGCAGTTACTCGGGGGGATTTAATGAGCAGTTCTTC
TRBV2	TRBJ1-6	TRBD1	.	CASIGTGRDSPLHF	TGTGCCAGCATTGGGACAGGGAGGGATTCACCCCTCCACTTT
TRBV24-1	TRBJ1-1	TRBD1	few	CATSDRDSREAFF	TGTGCCACCAGTGACCGGGACAGTCGGGAAGCTTTCTTT
TRBV11-3	TRBJ2-1	.	.	CASSLFKNEQFF	TGTGCCAGCAGCTTATTCAAAAATGAGCAGTTCTTC
TRBV11-2	TRBJ1-1	TRBD1	.	CASSFQGVTEAFF	TGTGCCAGCAGCTTCCAGGGGGTCACTGAAGCTTTCTTT
TRBV7-2	TRBJ2-5	TRBD2	once	CASSLVAGEAMAQYF	TGTGCCAGCAGCTTAGTAGCGGGGGAAGCAATGGCCCAGTACTTC
TRBV6-5	TRBJ2-2	TRBD2	.	CASSSPREVTGELFF	TGTGCCAGCAGTTCTCCGCGGGAGGTCACCGGGGAGCTGTTTTTT
TRBV7-2	TRBJ1-2	.	.	CASSLAASRYGYTF	TGTGCCAGCAGCTTAGCGGCATCCCGCTATGGCTACACCTTC
TRBV19	TRBJ2-3	.	.	CASGQYASTDTQYF	TGTGCCAGCGGACAGTATGCTAGCACAGATACGCAGTATTTT
TRBV13	TRBJ2-3	TRBD1	.	CASSFGRPGQGADTQYF	TGTGCCAGCAGCTTTGGTCGGCCGGGACAGGGGGCGGATACGCAGTATTTT
TRBV3-1/TRBV3-2	TRBJ1-3	TRBD1	.	CASGHRGPTGNTIYF	TGTGCCAGCGGTCACAGGGGACCCACTGGAAACACCATATATTTT
TRBV7-3	TRBJ2-2	.	.	CASSLFSAGTGELFF	TGTGCCAGCAGCTTATTCTCCGCGGGAACCGGGGAGCTGTTTTTT
TRBV28	TRBJ1-3	.	.	CASSFGGYSGNTIYF	TGTGCCAGCAGTTTTGGGGGGTACTCTGGAAACACCATATATTTT
TRBV13	TRBJ1-6	TRBD1	.	CASSLSLGQGANSPLHF	TGTGCCAGCAGCTTAAGTCTCGGGCAGGGGGCGAATTCACCCCTCCACTTT
TRBV7-2	TRBJ1-4	.	.	CASSSTGSSGEKLFF	TGTGCCAGCAGCTCTACAGGGTCTTCGGGTGAAAAACTGTTTTTT
TRBV2	TRBJ2-2	.	.	CASSELANAGELFF	TGTGCCAGCAGTGAATTGGCAAACGCCGGGGAGCTGTTTTTT
TRBV5-1	TRBJ1-6	TRBD1	.	CASSPGQGSYNSPLHF	TGCGCCAGCAGCCCGGGACAGGGGAGTTATAATTCACCCCTCCACTTT
TRBV5-1	TRBJ2-3	TRBD2	.	CASSWPLAGGSTDTQYF	TGCGCCAGCAGCTGGCCCCTAGCGGGAGGGAGCACAGATACGCAGTATTTT
TRBV29-1	TRBJ2-7	.	.	CSVLGLLPGVEQYF	TGCAGCGTACTAGGACTTCTCCCGGGGGTTGAGCAGTACTTC
TRBV9	TRBJ2-3	TRBD2	.	CASSVGGRAIDTQYF	TGTGCCAGCAGCGTAGGCGGGAGGGCGATAGATACGCAGTATTTT
TRBV6-1	TRBJ1-3	.	.	CASSENTNSGNTIYF	TGTGCCAGCAGTGAAAACACCAACTCTGGAAACACCATATATTTT
TRBV4-2	TRBJ2-3	TRBD2	.	CASSQGSLAGSDTQYF	TGTGCCAGCAGCCAAGGGTCGCTAGCGGGCTCAGATACGCAGTATTTT
TRBV27	TRBJ1-4	.	.	CASSRQAPDEKLFF	TGTGCCAGCTCCCGACAGGCCCCTGATGAAAAACTGTTTTTT
TRBV28	TRBJ2-5	.	.	CASSLRTRETQYF	TGTGCCAGCAGTTTACGAACCCGGGAGACCCAGTACTTC
TRBV28	TRBJ1-1	.	.	CASSPRRGLDTEAFF	TGTGCCAGCAGTCCCCGGCGGGGTCTGGACACTGAAGCTTTCTTT
TRBV18	TRBJ2-2	.	.	CASSPYSDSDDTGELFF	TGTGCCAGCTCACCCTATTCAGACAGTGACGACACCGGGGAGCTGTTTTTT
TRBV27	TRBJ2-7	.	.	CASSYGKSYEQYF	TGTGCCAGCAGTTATGGCAAGTCCTACGAGCAGTACTTC
TRBV28	TRBJ1-6	.	.	CASSFRNSPLHF	TGTGCCAGCAGTTTCCGGAATTCACCCCTCCACTTT
TRBV9	TRBJ2-2	.	.	CASSGPGPAGGTGELFF	TGTGCCAGCAGCGGACCGGGTCCGGCTGGTGGCACCGGGGAGCTGTTTTTT
TRBV15	TRBJ1-4	.	.	CATSRDPAGPMTNEKLFF	TGTGCCACCAGCAGAGATCCGGCAGGGCCTATGACTAATGAAAAACTGTTTTTT
TRBV5-4	TRBJ2-5	TRBD1	.	CASSLKGRGNQETQYF	TGTGCCAGCAGCTTAAAGGGCAGGGGGAACCAAGAGACCCAGTACTTC
TRBV6-1	TRBJ2-7	.	once	CASSDRIKYEQYF	TGTGCCAGCAGTGACAGGATCAAATACGAGCAGTACTTC
TRBV28	TRBJ1-1	TRBD1	.	CASSLIGTGVDTEAFF	TGTGCCAGCAGTTTAATCGGGACAGGGGTCGACACTGAAGCTTTCTTT